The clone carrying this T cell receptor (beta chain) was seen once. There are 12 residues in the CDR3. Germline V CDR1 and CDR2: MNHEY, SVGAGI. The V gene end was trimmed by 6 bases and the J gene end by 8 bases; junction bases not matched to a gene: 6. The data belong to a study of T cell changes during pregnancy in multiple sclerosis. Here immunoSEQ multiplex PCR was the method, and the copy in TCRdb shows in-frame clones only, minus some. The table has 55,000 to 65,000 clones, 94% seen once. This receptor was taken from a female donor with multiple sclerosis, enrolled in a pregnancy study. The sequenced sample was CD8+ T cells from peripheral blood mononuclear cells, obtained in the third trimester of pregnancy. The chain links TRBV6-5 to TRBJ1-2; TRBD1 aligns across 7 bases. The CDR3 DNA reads TGTGCCAGCAGAGAGACAGGGCACGGCTACACCTTC. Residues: CASRETGHGYTF.